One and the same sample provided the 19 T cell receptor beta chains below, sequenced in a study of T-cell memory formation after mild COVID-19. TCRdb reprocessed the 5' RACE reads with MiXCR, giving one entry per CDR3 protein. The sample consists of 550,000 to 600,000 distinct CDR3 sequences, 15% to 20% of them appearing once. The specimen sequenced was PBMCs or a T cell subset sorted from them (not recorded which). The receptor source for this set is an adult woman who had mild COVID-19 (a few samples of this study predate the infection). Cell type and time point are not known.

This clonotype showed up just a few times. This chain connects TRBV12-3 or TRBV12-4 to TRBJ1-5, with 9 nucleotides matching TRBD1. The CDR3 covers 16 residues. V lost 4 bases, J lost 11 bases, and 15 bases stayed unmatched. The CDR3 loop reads CASSSTTGGEVLAQHF. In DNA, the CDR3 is TGTGCCAGCAGTTCTACTACAGGGGGCGAGGTTCTGGCCCAGCATTTT.

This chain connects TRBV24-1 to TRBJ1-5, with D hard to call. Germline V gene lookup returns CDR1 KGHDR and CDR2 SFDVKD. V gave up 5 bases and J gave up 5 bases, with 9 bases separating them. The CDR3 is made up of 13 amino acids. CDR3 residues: CATSGPNHQPQHF. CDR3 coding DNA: TGTGCCACCAGTGGACCGAACCATCAGCCCCAGCATTTT.

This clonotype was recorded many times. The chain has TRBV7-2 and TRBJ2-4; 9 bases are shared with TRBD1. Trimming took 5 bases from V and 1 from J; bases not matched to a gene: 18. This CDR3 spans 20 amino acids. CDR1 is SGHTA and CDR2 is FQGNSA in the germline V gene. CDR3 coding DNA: TGTGCCAGCAGCCAAGCGGCGGGACAGGGTTATTTATTCGCCAAAAACATTCAGTACTTC. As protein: CASSQAAGQGYLFAKNIQYF.

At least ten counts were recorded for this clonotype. The CDR3 nucleotides are TGTGCCAGCAGTGAACGACGGGGTAAGGTGCCAGATACGCAGTATTTT. Its protein product is CASSERRGKVPDTQYF. The chain recombines TRBV25-1 with TRBJ2-3, with D perhaps TRBD2 (5 bases). V shed 2 bases and J shed 4 bases, with 16 bases lying between them. The CDR3 totals 16 residues. Germline V gene sequence: CDR1 MGHDK, CDR2 SYGVNS.

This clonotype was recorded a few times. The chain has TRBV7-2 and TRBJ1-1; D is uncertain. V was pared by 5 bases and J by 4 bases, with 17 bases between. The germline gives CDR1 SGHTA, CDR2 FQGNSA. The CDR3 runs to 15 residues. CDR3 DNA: TGTGCCAGCAGCCACGATTCACGGACCTTCACTGAAGCTTTCTTT. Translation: CASSHDSRTFTEAFF.

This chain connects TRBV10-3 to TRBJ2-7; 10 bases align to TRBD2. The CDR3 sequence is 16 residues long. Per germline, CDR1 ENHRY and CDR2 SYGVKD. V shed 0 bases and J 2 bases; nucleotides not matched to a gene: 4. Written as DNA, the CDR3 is TGTGCCATCAGTGAGTCCACTAGCGGGAAAGCCTACGAGCAGTACTTC. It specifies CAISESTSGKAYEQYF.

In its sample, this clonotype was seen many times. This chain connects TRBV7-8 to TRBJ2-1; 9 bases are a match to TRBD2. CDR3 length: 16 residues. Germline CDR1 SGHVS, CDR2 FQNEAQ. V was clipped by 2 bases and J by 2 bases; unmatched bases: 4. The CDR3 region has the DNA TGTGCCAGCAGCTTAAAAGCGGGAGGAACCTACAATGAGCAGTTCTTC. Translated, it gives CASSLKAGGTYNEQFF.

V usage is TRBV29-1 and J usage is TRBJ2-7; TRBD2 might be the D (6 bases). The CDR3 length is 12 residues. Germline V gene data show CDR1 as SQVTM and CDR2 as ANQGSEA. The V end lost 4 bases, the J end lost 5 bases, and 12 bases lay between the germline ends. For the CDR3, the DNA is TGCAGCGTTGGGGTGGGGGGACACGAGCAGTACTTC. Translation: CSVGVGGHEQYF.

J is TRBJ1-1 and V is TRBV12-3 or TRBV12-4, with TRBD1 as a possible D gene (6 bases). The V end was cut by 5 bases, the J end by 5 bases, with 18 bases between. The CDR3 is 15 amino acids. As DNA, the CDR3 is TGTGCCAGCAGTCCCTCGCGAGGGGGATCAACTGAAGCTTTCTTT. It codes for CASSPSRGGSTEAFF.

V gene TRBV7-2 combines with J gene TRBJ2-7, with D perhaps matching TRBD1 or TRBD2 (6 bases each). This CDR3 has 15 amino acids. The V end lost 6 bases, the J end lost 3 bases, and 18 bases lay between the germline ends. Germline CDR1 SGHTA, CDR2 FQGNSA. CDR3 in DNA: TGTGCCAGCAGTAAGACCGGGGGCTCCATCTACGAGCAGTACTTC. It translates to CASSKTGGSIYEQYF. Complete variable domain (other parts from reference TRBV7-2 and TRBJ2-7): GAGVSQSPSNKVTEKGKDVELRCDPISGHTALYWYRQSLGQGLEFLIYFQGNSAPDKSGLPSDRFSAERTGGSVSTLTIQRTQQEDSAVYLCASSKTGGSIYEQYFGPGTRLTVT.

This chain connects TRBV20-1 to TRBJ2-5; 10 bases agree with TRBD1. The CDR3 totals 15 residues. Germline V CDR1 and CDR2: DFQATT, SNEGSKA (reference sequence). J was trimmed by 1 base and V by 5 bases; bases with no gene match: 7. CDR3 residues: CSARDRGIIQETQYF. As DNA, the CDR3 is TGCAGTGCTCGGGACAGGGGAATAATCCAAGAGACCCAGTACTTC.

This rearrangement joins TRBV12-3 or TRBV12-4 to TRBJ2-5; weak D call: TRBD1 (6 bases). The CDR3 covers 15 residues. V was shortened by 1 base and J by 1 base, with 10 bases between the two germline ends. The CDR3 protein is CASSLGPGVQETQYF. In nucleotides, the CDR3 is TGTGCCAGCAGTTTAGGGCCAGGGGTCCAAGAGACCCAGTACTTC.

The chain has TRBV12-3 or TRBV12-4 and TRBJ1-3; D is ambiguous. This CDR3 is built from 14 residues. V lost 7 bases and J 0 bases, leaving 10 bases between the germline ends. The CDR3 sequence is CASIPKYSGNTIYF. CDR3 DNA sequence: TGTGCCAGCATCCCCAAGTACTCTGGAAACACCATATATTTT.

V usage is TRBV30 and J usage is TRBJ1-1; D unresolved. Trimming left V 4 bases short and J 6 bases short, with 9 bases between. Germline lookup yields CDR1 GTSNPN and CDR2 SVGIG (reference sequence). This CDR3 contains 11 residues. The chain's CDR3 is CAWKWRAEAFF. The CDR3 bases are TGTGCCTGGAAGTGGAGAGCTGAAGCTTTCTTT.

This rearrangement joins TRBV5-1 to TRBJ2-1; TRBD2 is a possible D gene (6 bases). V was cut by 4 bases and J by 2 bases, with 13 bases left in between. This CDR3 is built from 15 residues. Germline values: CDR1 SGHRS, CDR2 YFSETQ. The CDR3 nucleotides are TGCGCCAGCAGCCCCGGGAGTGCGACCTACAATGAGCAGTTCTTC. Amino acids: CASSPGSATYNEQFF.

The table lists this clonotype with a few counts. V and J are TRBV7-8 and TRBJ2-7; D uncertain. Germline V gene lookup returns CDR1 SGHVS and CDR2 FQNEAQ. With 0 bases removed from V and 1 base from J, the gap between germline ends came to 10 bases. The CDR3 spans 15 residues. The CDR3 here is CASSLANAESYEQYF. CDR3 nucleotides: TGTGCCAGCAGCTTAGCGAACGCCGAATCCTACGAGCAGTACTTC.

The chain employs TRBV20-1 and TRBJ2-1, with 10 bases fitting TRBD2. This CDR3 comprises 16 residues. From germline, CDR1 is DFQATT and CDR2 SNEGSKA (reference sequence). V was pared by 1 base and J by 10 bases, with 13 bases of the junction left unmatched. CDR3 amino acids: CSARVLKTSGVGEQFF. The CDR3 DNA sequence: TGCAGTGCTAGAGTACTTAAAACTAGCGGGGTAGGAGAGCAGTTCTTC.

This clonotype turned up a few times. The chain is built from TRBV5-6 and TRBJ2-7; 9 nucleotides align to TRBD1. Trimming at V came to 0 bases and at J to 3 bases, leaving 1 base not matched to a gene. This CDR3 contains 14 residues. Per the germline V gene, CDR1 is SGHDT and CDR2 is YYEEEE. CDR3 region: CASSLGDRDYEQYF. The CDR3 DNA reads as TGTGCCAGCAGCTTGGGGGACAGGGACTACGAGCAGTACTTC.

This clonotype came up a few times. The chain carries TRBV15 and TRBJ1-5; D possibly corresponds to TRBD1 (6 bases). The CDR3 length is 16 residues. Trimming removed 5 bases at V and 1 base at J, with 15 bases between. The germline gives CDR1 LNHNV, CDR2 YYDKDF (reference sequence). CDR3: CATSVNRDGSNQPQHF. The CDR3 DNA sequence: TGTGCCACCAGCGTGAACAGGGACGGGAGCAATCAGCCCCAGCATTTT.